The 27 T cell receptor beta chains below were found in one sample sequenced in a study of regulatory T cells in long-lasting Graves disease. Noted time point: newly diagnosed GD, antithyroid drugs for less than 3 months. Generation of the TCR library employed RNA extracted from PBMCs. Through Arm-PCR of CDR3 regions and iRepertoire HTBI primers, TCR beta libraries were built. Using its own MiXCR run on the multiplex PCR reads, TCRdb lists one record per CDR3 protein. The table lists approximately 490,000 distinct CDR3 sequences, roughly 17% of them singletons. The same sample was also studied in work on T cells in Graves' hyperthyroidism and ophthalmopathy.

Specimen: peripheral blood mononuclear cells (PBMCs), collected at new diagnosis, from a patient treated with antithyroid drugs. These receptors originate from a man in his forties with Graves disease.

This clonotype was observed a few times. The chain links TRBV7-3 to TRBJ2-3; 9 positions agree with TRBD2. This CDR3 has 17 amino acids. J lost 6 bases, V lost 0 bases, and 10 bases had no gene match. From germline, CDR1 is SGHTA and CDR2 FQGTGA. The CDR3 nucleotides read TGTGCCAGCAGCTTAACAGCGGCGGGAGGGCCCCAGGATACGCAGTATTTT. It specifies CASSLTAAGGPQDTQYF.

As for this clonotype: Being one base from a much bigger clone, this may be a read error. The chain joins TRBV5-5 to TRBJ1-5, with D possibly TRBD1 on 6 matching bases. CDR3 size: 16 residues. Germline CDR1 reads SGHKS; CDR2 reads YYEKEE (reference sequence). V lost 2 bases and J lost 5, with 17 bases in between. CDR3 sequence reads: CASSLKGGVGYQPQHF. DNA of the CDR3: TGTGCCAGCAGCTTAAAGGGGGGCGTCGGCTATCAGCCCCAGCATTTT.

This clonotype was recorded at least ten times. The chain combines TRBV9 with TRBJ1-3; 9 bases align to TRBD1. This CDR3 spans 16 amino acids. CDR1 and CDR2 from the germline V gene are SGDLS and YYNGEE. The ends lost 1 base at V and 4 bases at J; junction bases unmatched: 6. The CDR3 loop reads CASSVSGTGSGNTIYF. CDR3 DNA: TGTGCCAGCAGCGTATCCGGGACAGGGTCCGGAAACACCATATATTTT. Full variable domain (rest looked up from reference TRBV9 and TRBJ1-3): DSGVTQTPKHLITATGQRVTLRCSPRSGDLSVYWYQQSLDQGLQFLIQYYNGEERAKGNILERFSAQQFPDLHSELNLSSLELGDSALYFCASSVSGTGSGNTIYFGEGSWLTVV.

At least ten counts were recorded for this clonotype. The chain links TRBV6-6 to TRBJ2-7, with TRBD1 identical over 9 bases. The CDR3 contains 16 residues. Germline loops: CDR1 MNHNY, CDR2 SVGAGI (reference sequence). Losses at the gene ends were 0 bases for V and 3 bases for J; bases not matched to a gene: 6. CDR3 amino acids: CASSYSIGQGFYEQYF. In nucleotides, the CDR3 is TGTGCCAGCAGTTACTCGATAGGACAGGGGTTCTACGAGCAGTACTTC.

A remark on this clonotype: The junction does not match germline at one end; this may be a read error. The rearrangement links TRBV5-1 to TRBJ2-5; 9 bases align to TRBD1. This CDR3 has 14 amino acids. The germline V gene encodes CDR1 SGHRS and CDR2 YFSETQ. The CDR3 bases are TGCGCCAGCAGTTCGGGACAGGGCCAAGAGGCCCAGTACTTC. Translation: CASSSGQGQEAQYF.

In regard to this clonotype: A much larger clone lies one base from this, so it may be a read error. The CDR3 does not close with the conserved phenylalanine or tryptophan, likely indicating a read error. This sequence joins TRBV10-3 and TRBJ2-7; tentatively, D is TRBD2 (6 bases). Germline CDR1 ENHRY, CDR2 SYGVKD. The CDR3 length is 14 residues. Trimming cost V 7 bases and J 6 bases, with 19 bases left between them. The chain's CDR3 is CAIKEGAEGGEQYL. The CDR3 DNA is TGTGCCATCAAAGAGGGAGCTGAGGGAGGCGAGCAGTACCTC.

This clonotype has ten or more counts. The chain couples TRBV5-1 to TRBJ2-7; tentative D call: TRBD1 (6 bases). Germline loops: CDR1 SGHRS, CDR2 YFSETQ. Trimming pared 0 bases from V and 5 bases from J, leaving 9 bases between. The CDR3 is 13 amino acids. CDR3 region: CASSLVQGHEQYF. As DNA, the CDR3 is TGCGCCAGCAGCTTGGTTCAGGGGCACGAGCAGTACTTC.

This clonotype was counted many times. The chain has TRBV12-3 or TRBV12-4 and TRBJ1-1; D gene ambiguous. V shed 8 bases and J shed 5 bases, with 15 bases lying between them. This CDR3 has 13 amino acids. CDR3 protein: CASRRQVMTEAFF. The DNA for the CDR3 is TGTGCCAGCCGGCGGCAGGTGATGACTGAAGCTTTCTTT.

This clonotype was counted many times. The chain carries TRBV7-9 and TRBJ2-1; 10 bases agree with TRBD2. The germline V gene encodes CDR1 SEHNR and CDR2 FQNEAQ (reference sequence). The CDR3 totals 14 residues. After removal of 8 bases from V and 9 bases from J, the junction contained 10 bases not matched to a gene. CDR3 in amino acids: CASGEAGGPSEQFF. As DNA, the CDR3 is TGTGCCAGCGGAGAAGCGGGAGGGCCCAGTGAGCAGTTCTTC.

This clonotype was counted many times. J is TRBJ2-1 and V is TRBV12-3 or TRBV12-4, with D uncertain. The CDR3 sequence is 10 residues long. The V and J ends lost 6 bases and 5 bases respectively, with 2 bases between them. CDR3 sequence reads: CASSHNEQFF. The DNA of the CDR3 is TGTGCCAGCAGCCACAATGAGCAGTTCTTC.

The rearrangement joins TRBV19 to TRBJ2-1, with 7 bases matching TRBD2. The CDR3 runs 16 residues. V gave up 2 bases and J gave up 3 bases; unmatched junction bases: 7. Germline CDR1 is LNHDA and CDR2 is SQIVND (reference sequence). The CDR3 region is CASSIMASGYYNEQFF. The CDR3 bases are TGTGCCAGTAGTATAATGGCTAGCGGTTACTACAATGAGCAGTTCTTC.

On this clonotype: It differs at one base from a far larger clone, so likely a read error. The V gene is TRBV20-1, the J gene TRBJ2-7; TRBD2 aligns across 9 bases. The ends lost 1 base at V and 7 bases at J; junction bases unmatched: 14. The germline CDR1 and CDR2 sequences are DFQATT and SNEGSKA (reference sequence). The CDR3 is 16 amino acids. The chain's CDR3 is CSARGVLGGRVIEQYF. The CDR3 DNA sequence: TGCAGTGCTAGAGGTGTTCTTGGCGGGAGGGTCATAGAGCAGTACTTC.

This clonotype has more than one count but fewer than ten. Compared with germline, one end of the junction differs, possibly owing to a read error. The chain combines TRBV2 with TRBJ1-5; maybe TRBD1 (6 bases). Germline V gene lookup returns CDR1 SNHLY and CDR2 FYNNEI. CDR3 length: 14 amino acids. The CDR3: CAGRGRGLGQPQHF. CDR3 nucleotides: TGTGCCGGCAGGGGCAGGGGTTTAGGTCAGCCCCAGCATTTT.

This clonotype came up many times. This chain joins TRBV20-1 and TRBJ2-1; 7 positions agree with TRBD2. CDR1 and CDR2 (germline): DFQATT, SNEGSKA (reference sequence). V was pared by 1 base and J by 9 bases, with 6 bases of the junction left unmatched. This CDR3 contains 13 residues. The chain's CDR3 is CSARAPTSAEQFF. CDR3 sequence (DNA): TGCAGTGCTAGAGCACCAACTAGCGCTGAGCAGTTCTTC.

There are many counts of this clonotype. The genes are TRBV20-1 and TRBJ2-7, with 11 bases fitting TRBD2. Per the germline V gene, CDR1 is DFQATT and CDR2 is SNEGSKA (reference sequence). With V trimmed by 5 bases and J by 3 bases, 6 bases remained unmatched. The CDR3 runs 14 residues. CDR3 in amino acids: CSALGLADGYEQYF. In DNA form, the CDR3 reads TGCAGTGCTTTGGGACTAGCGGATGGCTACGAGCAGTACTTC.

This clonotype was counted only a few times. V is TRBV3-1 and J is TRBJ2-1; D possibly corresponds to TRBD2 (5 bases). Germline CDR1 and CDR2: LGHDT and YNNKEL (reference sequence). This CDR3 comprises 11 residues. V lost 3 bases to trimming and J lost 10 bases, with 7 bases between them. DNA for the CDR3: TGTGCCAGCAGCCAGGACTTAGAGCAGTTCTTC. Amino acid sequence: CASSQDLEQFF.

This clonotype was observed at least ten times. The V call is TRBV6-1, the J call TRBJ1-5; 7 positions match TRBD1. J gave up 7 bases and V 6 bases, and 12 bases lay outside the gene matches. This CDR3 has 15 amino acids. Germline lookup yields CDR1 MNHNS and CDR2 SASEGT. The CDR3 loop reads CASSPRQGPWQPQHF. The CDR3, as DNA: TGTGCCAGCAGCCCAAGACAGGGCCCTTGGCAGCCCCAGCATTTT.

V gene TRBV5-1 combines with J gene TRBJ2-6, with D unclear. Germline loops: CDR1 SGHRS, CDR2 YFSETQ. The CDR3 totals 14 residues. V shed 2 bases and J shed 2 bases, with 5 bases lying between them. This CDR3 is CASSLRAGANVLTF. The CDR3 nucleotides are TGCGCCAGCAGCTTACGCGCTGGGGCCAACGTCCTGACTTTC.

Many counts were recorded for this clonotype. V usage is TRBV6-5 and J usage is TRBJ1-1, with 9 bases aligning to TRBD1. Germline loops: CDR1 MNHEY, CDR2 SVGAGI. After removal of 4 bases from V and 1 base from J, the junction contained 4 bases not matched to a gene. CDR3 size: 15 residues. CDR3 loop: CASSWGTGKNTEAFF. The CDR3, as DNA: TGTGCCAGCAGTTGGGGGACAGGGAAGAACACTGAAGCTTTCTTT.

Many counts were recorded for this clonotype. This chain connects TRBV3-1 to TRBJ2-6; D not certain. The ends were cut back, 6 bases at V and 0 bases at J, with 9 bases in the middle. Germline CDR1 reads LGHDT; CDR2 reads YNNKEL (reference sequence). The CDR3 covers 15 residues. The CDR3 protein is CASSPDHSGANVLTF. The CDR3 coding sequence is TGTGCCAGCAGTCCAGACCACTCTGGGGCCAACGTCCTGACTTTC.

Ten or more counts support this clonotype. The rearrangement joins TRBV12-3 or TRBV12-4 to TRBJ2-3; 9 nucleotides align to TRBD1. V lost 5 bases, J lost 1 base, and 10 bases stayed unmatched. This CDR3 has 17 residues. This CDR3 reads CASSLQGALWGTDTQYF. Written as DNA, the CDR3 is TGTGCCAGCAGTCTACAGGGGGCGCTTTGGGGCACAGATACGCAGTATTTT.

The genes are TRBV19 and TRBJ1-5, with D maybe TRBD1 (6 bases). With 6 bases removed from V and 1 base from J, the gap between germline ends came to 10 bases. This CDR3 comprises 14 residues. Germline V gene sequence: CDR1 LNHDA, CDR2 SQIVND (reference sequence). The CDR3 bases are TGTGCCAGTAGGTGGGGGGGCAGCAATCAGCCCCAGCATTTT. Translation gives CASRWGGSNQPQHF.

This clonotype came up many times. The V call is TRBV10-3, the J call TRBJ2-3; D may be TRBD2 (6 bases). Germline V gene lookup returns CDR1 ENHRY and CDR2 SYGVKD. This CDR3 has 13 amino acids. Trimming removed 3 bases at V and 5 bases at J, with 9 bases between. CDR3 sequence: CAISDGTGDTQYF. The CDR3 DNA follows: TGTGCCATCAGTGATGGGACTGGAGATACGCAGTATTTT.

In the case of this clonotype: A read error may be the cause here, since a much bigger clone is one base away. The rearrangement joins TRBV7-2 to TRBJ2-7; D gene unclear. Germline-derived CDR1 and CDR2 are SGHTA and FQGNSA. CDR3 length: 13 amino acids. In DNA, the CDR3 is TGTGCCAACAGCTTCGGGCCCCAGAGGGAGCAGTACTTC. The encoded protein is CANSFGPQREQYF.

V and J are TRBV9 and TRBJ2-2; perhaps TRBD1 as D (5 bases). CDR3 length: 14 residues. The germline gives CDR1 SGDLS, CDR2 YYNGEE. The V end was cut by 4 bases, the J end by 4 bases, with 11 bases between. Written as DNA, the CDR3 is TGTGCCAGCAGCTTCAACCAGGGCACCGGGGAGCTGTTTTTT. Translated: CASSFNQGTGELFF.

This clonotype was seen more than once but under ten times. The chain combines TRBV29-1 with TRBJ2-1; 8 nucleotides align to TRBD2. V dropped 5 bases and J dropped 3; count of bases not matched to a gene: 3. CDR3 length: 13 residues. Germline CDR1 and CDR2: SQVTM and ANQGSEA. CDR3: CSVTSGVYNEQFF. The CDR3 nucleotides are TGCAGCGTTACTAGCGGAGTCTACAATGAGCAGTTCTTC.

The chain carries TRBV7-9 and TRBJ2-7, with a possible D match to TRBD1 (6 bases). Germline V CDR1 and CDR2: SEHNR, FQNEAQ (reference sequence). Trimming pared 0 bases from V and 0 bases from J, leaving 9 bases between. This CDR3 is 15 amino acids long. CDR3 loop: CASSLAGGISYEQYF. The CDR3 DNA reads TGTGCCAGCAGCTTAGCAGGGGGAATCTCCTACGAGCAGTACTTC.